These 18 T cell receptor beta chains came from one sample sequenced in a study of vaccination and CD4 T cells after COVID-19. Treatment denoted: roughly 10-day PBMC culture with coronavirus spike peptide pools or control peptides (ViraFEST assay). Antigens of these TCRs are unknown. Sequence data for DNA of cultured CD4+ T cells were generated by the Oncomine TCR Beta short-read assay. TCRdb processed the PCR reads anew with MiXCR; each CDR3 protein has one entry. The data contain roughly 17,000 distinct CDR3 sequences, around 47% of them singletons. The source was CD4+ T cells from blood, cultured in vitro, collected after SARS-CoV-2 vaccination. The receptor set was obtained from a human donor who had recovered from COVID-19.

This clonotype has a handful of counts. The chain has TRBV7-8 and TRBJ1-6; weak D call: TRBD1 (5 bases). There are 12 residues in the CDR3. V was clipped by 5 bases and J by 9 bases, with 8 bases between them. CDR1 is SGHVS and CDR2 is FQNEAQ in the germline V gene. The CDR3 bases are TGTGCCAGCAGCGTAGGGGTTTCACCCCTCCACTTT. This translates into CASSVGVSPLHF.

The V and J genes are TRBV5-1 and TRBJ2-2; 7 positions agree with TRBD1. Germline-derived CDR1 and CDR2 are SGHRS and YFSETQ. Unmatched junction bases numbered 8, after V lost 3 bases and J lost 0 bases. The CDR3 covers 17 residues. Here the CDR3 DNA reads TGCGCCAGCAGCTCCAATCCCCAGGGGGCGAACACCGGGGAGCTGTTTTTT. It encodes CASSSNPQGANTGELFF.

The rearrangement joins TRBV7-8 to TRBJ2-1, with TRBD2 identical over 8 bases. Unmatched junction bases numbered 10, after V lost 1 base and J lost 2 bases. The CDR3 has 18 amino acids. CDR1 and CDR2 from the germline V gene are SGHVS and FQNEAQ. CDR3 region: CASSLDRLAGHPYNEQFF. CDR3 in DNA: TGTGCCAGCAGCTTAGATAGGCTAGCGGGCCACCCCTACAATGAGCAGTTCTTC.

This chain uses TRBV4-2 with TRBJ1-5; the D gene is possibly TRBD1 (6 bases). Germline assignment: CDR1 LGHNA and CDR2 YNFKEQ. The V and J ends lost 6 bases and 1 base respectively, with 13 bases between them. There are 15 residues in the CDR3. The CDR3, as DNA: TGTGCCAGCAGTCGTGACAGGCTGAGCAATCAGCCCCAGCATTTT. It codes for CASSRDRLSNQPQHF.

The CDR3 loop is CASSSRDADTQYF. The CDR3 region has the DNA TGTGCCAGCAGCTCCCGAGACGCAGATACGCAGTATTTT. This chain joins TRBV7-3 and TRBJ2-3; D unresolved. This CDR3 contains 13 residues. CDR1 and CDR2 from the germline V gene are SGHTA and FQGTGA. V dropped 4 bases and J dropped 4 bases, with 9 bases sitting between them.

This clonotype occurred once. The chain employs TRBV20-1 and TRBJ2-3; D is possibly TRBD1 (5 bases). The CDR3 consists of 16 residues. CDR1 is DFQATT and CDR2 is SNEGSKA in the germline V gene (reference sequence). Deletions cut 3 bases from V and 4 bases from J, with 20 bases between. CDR3 DNA: TGCAGTGCTAGTAAGAATTCGGCAGGGTCAGCAGATACGCAGTATTTT. Protein: CSASKNSAGSADTQYF.

This clonotype occurred a few times. J is TRBJ1-4 and V is TRBV6-1; 11 nucleotides agree with TRBD1. V shed 7 bases and J 8 bases; nucleotides not matched to a gene: 18. The CDR3 runs 18 residues. The germline V gene encodes CDR1 MNHNS and CDR2 SASEGT. The CDR3 coding sequence is TGTGCCAGCACTCCGCTTATAGGATCGGGGACAGGGGGAGAAAAACTGTTTTTT. Its translation is CASTPLIGSGTGGEKLFF.

The CDR3 sequence is CASREGHWPGELFF. CDR3 DNA: TGTGCCAGCAGGGAGGGACACTGGCCCGGGGAGCTGTTTTTT. The rearrangement joins TRBV6-1 to TRBJ2-2; perhaps D is TRBD1 or TRBD2 (6 bases each). CDR1 and CDR2 (germline): MNHNS, SASEGT. This CDR3 is 14 amino acids long. V was shortened by 6 bases and J by 6 bases, with 14 bases between the two germline ends.

This sequence joins TRBV7-9 and TRBJ2-3; unclear D gene. V was cut by 5 bases and J by 6 bases, with 6 bases left in between. The CDR3 sequence is 11 residues long. The germline CDR1 and CDR2 sequences are SEHNR and FQNEAQ (reference sequence). The CDR3 nucleotides are TGTGCCAGCAGCCGTGCGGATACGCAGTATTTT. It yields the protein CASSRADTQYF.

J is TRBJ2-7 and V is TRBV15, with 10 bases aligning to TRBD1. The J segment lost 5 bases and the V segment lost 1 base, leaving 5 bases of the junction unmatched. There are 15 residues in the CDR3. From germline, CDR1 is LNHNV and CDR2 YYDKDF (reference sequence). In DNA form, the CDR3 reads TGTGCCACCAGCAGAGGAGGGACAGGGGACCACGAGCAGTACTTC. Translation: CATSRGGTGDHEQYF.

This clonotype has just a few counts. The V call is TRBV7-2, the J call TRBJ2-5; TRBD2 agrees at 10 bases. This CDR3 contains 19 residues. Germline trimming cut 1 base from V and 4 bases from J; bases unmatched to any gene: 15. CDR1 and CDR2 (germline): SGHTA, FQGNSA. CDR3 amino acids: CASSLVIWLAGVGRETQYF. CDR3 sequence (DNA): TGTGCCAGCAGCTTAGTGATCTGGCTAGCGGGAGTAGGCCGAGAGACCCAGTACTTC.

The gene calls are TRBV20-1 and TRBJ2-1, with 8 bases identical to TRBD2. Germline V gives CDR1 DFQATT, CDR2 SNEGSKA (reference sequence). CDR3 size: 13 residues. The V and J ends lost 3 bases and 10 bases, in that order; junction bases with no gene match: 8. The DNA of the CDR3 is TGCAGTGCTAGTCTCGCGGGAGGCCGGGAGCAGTTCTTC. Translation gives CSASLAGGREQFF.

This clonotype was seen once. The chain links TRBV19 to TRBJ2-7; D tentatively fits TRBD1 or TRBD2 (6 bases each). From germline, CDR1 is LNHDA and CDR2 SQIVND (reference sequence). The CDR3 totals 13 residues. With 7 bases removed from V and 5 bases from J, the gap between germline ends came to 15 bases. The CDR3 spells CASTPKGGDEQYF. The CDR3 DNA sequence: TGTGCCAGTACACCAAAGGGGGGAGACGAGCAGTACTTC.

V gene TRBV5-1 combines with J gene TRBJ2-7; the D gene is possibly TRBD2 (5 bases). The CDR3 is 14 residues long. The V end was cut by 1 base, the J end by 3 bases, with 11 bases between. The germline CDR1 and CDR2 sequences are SGHRS and YFSETQ. The DNA for the CDR3 is TGCGCCAGCAGCTTGACCCCGGGATTCTACGAGCAGTACTTC. This gives the protein CASSLTPGFYEQYF.

V is TRBV7-9 and J is TRBJ1-2; a possible D gene is TRBD1 (5 bases). V was pared by 5 bases and J by 0 bases, with 10 bases between. CDR3 length: 14 amino acids. Per the germline V gene, CDR1 is SEHNR and CDR2 is FQNEAQ (reference sequence). Here the CDR3 DNA reads TGTGCCAGCAGCGCCGGGACTCCTAACTATGGCTACACCTTC. Its translation is CASSAGTPNYGYTF.

This clonotype is deemed medium-sized (0.01 to 0.1%). The genes are TRBV20-1 and TRBJ2-5; 9 nucleotides line up with TRBD2. With V trimmed by 2 bases and J by 4 bases, 14 bases remained unmatched. This CDR3 contains 17 residues. CDR1 is DFQATT and CDR2 is SNEGSKA in the germline V gene (reference sequence). Here the CDR3 DNA reads TGCAGTGCTAGAAAGGTAGCGGGAGCCCCACTTGGAGAGACCCAGTACTTC. Translated: CSARKVAGAPLGETQYF.

This clonotype rates as medium-sized. J is TRBJ2-7 and V is TRBV7-2, with 10 bases identical to TRBD2. Germline trimming cut 5 bases from V and 3 bases from J; bases unmatched to any gene: 7. The germline V gene encodes CDR1 SGHTA and CDR2 FQGNSA. CDR3 length: 15 residues. The CDR3 nucleotides read TGTGCCAGCAGCCACGGACTAGCGGAGTACTACGAGCAGTACTTC. Translating it yields CASSHGLAEYYEQYF.

The chain couples TRBV24-1 to TRBJ2-3, with D maybe TRBD1 (5 bases). The CDR3 contains 17 residues. CDR1 and CDR2 from the germline V gene are KGHDR and SFDVKD. V lost 3 bases, J lost 0 bases, and 15 bases lay in between. Here the CDR3 reads CATSDTTGVSSTDTQYF. CDR3 bases: TGTGCCACCAGTGATACAACAGGCGTATCTAGCACAGATACGCAGTATTTT.